Here is one T cell receptor beta chain with its context. Its specificity is not known. The data stem from a study of shared clonotypes between healthy human individuals. In the study overall: Per donor, three plates held CD4 naive cells, three held CD4 memory, two held CD8 naive and one held CD8 memory.

Study results and limitations: Represented genetic and exposure-history diversity was restricted by having few donors.

Splitting of each subset's genomic DNA was done evenly across several immunoSEQ plates. Here immunoSEQ multiplex PCR was the method, and the copy in TCRdb shows in-frame clones only, minus some. This table has more than 2 million clones, about 94% appearing once. Only CD45RO-negative cells positively selected for CCR7 counted as naive CD8 cells, so terminally differentiated effector memory CD45RA+ cells were excluded. Healthy and HIV-negative, the adult donors had no recent acute infections or vaccinations. Germline V CDR1 and CDR2: SEHNR, FQNEAQ (reference sequence). Trimming left V 0 bases short and J 5 bases short, with 8 bases between. There are 14 residues in the CDR3.

The sequence derives from a man in his late teens or twenties in good health. Some clones in this sample may be carry-over from other donors' samples. Material for sequencing was naive CD8+ T cells from PBMCs. The chain carries TRBV7-9 and TRBJ2-1; no definite D call. The DNA for the CDR3 is TGTGCCAGCAGCTTAGCGGTAGTAAACAATGAGCAGTTCTTC. Residues: CASSLAVVNNEQFF.